The 31 T cell receptor beta chains in this list originate from one sample, sequenced in a study of blood T cell repertoires in COVID-19. Libraries were prepared by immunoSEQ multiplex PCR; TCRdb keeps only in-frame clonotypes and omits some of them. The sample shows more than 65,000 clones, over 60% of them seen only once. Specimen: peripheral blood. These receptors originate from a woman older than 75 with active or convalescent COVID-19.

CDR3 loop: CASSYPPRRGIYEQYF. CDR3 sequence (DNA): TGTGCCAGCAGTTACCCGCCCCGCAGGGGTATATACGAGCAGTACTTC. The genes are TRBV6-6 and TRBJ2-7; D might be TRBD1 (6 bases). Germline CDR1 and CDR2: MNHNY and SVGAGI (reference sequence). V dropped 2 bases and J dropped 4 bases, with 18 bases sitting between them. CDR3 length equals 16 residues.

The V call is TRBV3-1 (or the pseudogene TRBV3-2), the J call TRBJ2-7; the D gene is possibly TRBD1 (6 bases). Deletions cut 4 bases from V and 3 bases from J, with 16 bases between. Per germline, CDR1 LGHDT and CDR2 YNNKEL (reference sequence). This CDR3 contains 15 residues. CDR3 bases: TGTGCCAGCAGCCCCCTAGGGGACATTGGCTACGAGCAGTACTTC. Residues: CASSPLGDIGYEQYF.

There are a few counts of this clone. The conserved phenylalanine or tryptophan is not found at the CDR3 terminus, so this likely reflects a read error. The limits of the CDR3 on the DNA are not certain, so only TCRdb's listed CDR3 is given. V gene TRBV21-1 combines with J gene TRBJ2-7; TRBD1, as called in the table, went unchecked against the DNA. TRBV21-1 is termed a pseudogene. The CDR3 comprises 13 residues, both ends counted. CDR3 region: CASSKINSGDEVS.

The count of this clone is one. This chain links TRBV5-4 with TRBJ2-1; 7 bases match TRBD2. The CDR3 runs 14 residues. Unmatched junction bases numbered 10, after V lost 4 bases and J lost 9 bases. Looked up from germline, CDR1 is SGHNT and CDR2 is YYREEE (reference sequence). DNA of the CDR3: TGTGCCAGCAGCGTTCTTATGGGGGGGAGTGAGCAGTTCTTC. This translates into CASSVLMGGSEQFF.

The chain is built from TRBV30 and TRBJ1-2; unclear D gene. V was clipped by 2 bases and J by 2 bases, with 9 bases between them. The CDR3 has 13 residues. The germline V gene has CDR1 GTSNPN and CDR2 SVGIG (reference sequence). As DNA, the CDR3 is TGTGCCTGGAGTCAGGCCCTGAACTATGGCTACACCTTC. Its protein product is CAWSQALNYGYTF.

The chain recombines TRBV5-3 with TRBJ1-5, with D possibly being TRBD1 (6 bases). TRBV5-3 counts as an open reading frame of uncertain function. This CDR3 spans 18 amino acids. V lost 1 base and J lost 4, with 21 bases in between. The CDR3, as DNA: TGTGCCAGAAGCTTGATCCTCCATACAGGGTATCGGAATCAGCCCCAGCATTTT. Encoded protein: CARSLILHTGYRNQPQHF.

The chain combines TRBV7-8 with TRBJ2-5, with 12 bases matching TRBD2. CDR1 is SGHVS, CDR2 FQNEAQ, per germline. The CDR3 spans 14 residues. J was trimmed by 5 bases and V by 9 bases; bases with no gene match: 7. The CDR3 sequence: CASTLAGGRETQYF. The CDR3 DNA is TGTGCCAGTACTCTAGCGGGGGGGCGGGAGACCCAGTACTTC.

The chain employs TRBV9 and TRBJ2-3; 7 positions agree with TRBD1. This CDR3 comprises 14 residues. Trimming took 2 bases from V and 6 from J; bases not matched to a gene: 6. CDR1 and CDR2 (germline): SGDLS, YYNGEE. The CDR3 DNA reads as TGTGCCAGCAGCGTCCAGGGGGACGCGGATACGCAGTATTTT. Translation: CASSVQGDADTQYF.

CDR3 sequence: CASSLRSGWNRVQYF. The CDR3 DNA follows: TGTGCCAGCAGCTTACGGTCGGGGTGGAATAGAGTTCAGTACTTC. This chain joins TRBV11-2 and TRBJ2-4, with TRBD2 as a possible D gene (5 bases). The CDR3 runs to 15 residues. The ends were cut back, 2 bases at V and 11 bases at J, with 19 bases in the middle. CDR1 SGHAT and CDR2 FQNNGV come from the germline V gene.

This chain uses TRBV4-3 with TRBJ2-1, with 9 positions matching TRBD1. Germline V gene sequence: CDR1 LGHNA, CDR2 YSLEER. The J segment lost 5 bases and the V segment lost 1 base, leaving 3 bases of the junction unmatched. The length of the CDR3 is 15 residues. The CDR3 DNA sequence: TGCGCCAGCAGCCAAGGGACAGGGGTAAACAATGAGCAGTTCTTC. This sequence encodes CASSQGTGVNNEQFF.

This chain joins TRBV10-3 and TRBJ2-2; TRBD2 agrees at 7 bases. CDR3 size: 14 residues. CDR1 and CDR2 (germline): ENHRY, SYGVKD. After removal of 7 bases from V and 4 bases from J, the junction contained 6 bases not matched to a gene. The CDR3: CAINAGEGTGELFF. The CDR3 DNA reads as TGTGCCATCAATGCGGGGGAGGGCACCGGGGAGCTGTTTTTT.

The chain joins TRBV7-8 to TRBJ2-3; 8 bases are a match to TRBD2. Germline trimming cut 4 bases from V and 7 bases from J; bases unmatched to any gene: 10. There are 15 residues in the CDR3. Germline-derived CDR1 and CDR2 are SGHVS and FQNEAQ. CDR3 nucleotides: TGTGCCAGCAGCTCCGGCGGGGGGCCACTGCATACGCAGTATTTT. Translation: CASSSGGGPLHTQYF.

The chain carries TRBV10-2 and TRBJ2-7, with D perhaps matching TRBD1 (5 bases). V dropped 3 bases and J dropped 0 bases, with 9 bases sitting between them. The CDR3 runs to 14 residues. Germline lookup yields CDR1 WSHSY and CDR2 SAAADI. CDR3 sequence (DNA): TGCGCCAGCAGTGATAGGCAGGGCTCCTACGAGCAGTACTTC. Protein: CASSDRQGSYEQYF.

The rearrangement uses TRBV24-1 and TRBJ2-7, with D possibly TRBD2 on 5 matching bases. CDR3 length: 12 residues. Trimming cost V 2 bases and J 6 bases, with 7 bases left between them. The V gene's germline CDR1 is KGHDR and CDR2 SFDVKD. CDR3 nucleotide sequence: TGTGCCACCAGTGATTACCGGGGCGAGCAGTACTTC. Its protein is CATSDYRGEQYF.

A note on this clone: A junction end diverges from the germline sequence, so it may reflect a read error. The CDR3 DNA reads as TGTGCCAGCCTCGAGTTTAGCTCCTATAATTCACCTCTCCACTTT. Its translation is CASLEFSSYNSPLHF. This chain uses TRBV6-6 with TRBJ1-6, with unresolved D. Germline V gene sequence: CDR1 MNHNY, CDR2 SVGAGI (reference sequence). The CDR3 length is 15 residues.

The chain employs TRBV6-2 or TRBV6-3 and TRBJ1-5; D not resolved. V lost 4 bases to trimming and J lost 5 bases, with 12 bases between them. The CDR3 sequence is 14 residues long. Germline V lookup: CDR1 MNHEY, CDR2 SVGEGT. CDR3 sequence (DNA): TGTGCCAGCAGTTTCGACTCCTTCTATCAGCCCCAGCATTTT. Protein: CASSFDSFYQPQHF.

The chain recombines TRBV6-6 with TRBJ1-5; possibly TRBD1 for D (6 bases). Germline assignment: CDR1 MNHNY and CDR2 SVGAGI (reference sequence). The CDR3 loop spans 15 amino acids. The V gene lost 5 bases and the J gene lost 7 bases, with 18 bases spanning the gap. CDR3 sequence: CASSQQGGVGQPQHF. CDR3 coding DNA: TGTGCCAGCAGTCAACAGGGTGGTGTGGGGCAGCCCCAGCATTTT.

This clone was counted once. CDR3 loop: CASSLTGSGNTEAFF. CDR3 coding DNA: TGCGCCAGCAGCTTGACAGGTAGCGGGAACACTGAAGCTTTCTTT. This chain joins TRBV5-1 and TRBJ1-1; a weak D match, TRBD1 (5 bases). Germline V lookup: CDR1 SGHRS, CDR2 YFSETQ. The CDR3 has 15 residues. V lost 1 base to trimming and J lost 1 base, with 11 bases between them.

In its sample, this clone was seen a few times. V and J are TRBV6-2 or TRBV6-3 and TRBJ2-7, with 9 bases matching TRBD1. With V trimmed by 4 bases and J by 5 bases, 12 bases remained unmatched. Germline CDR1 reads MNHEY; CDR2 reads SVGEGT. This CDR3 is 16 amino acids long. The CDR3 sequence is CASSSPPGQGRDEQYF. Here the CDR3 DNA reads TGTGCCAGCAGTTCCCCCCCGGGACAGGGTAGGGACGAGCAGTACTTC.

This clone was found a few times. The chain couples TRBV5-1 to TRBJ1-2; 12 bases align to TRBD1. From germline, CDR1 is SGHRS and CDR2 YFSETQ. With 3 bases clipped from V and 4 bases from J, the junction kept 4 bases outside the gene matches. The CDR3 is made up of 15 amino acids. The CDR3 is CASSSGTGGAYGYTF. The CDR3 DNA reads as TGCGCCAGCAGCTCCGGGACAGGGGGCGCCTATGGCTACACCTTC.

The chain employs TRBV7-2 and TRBJ1-1; possible D gene TRBD1, 5 bases. The germline V and J ends were trimmed by 2 bases and 2 bases, with 12 bases remaining between them. The V gene's germline CDR1 is SGHTA and CDR2 FQGNSA. The CDR3 length is 15 residues. As DNA, the CDR3 is TGTGCCAGCAGCTTACGGGGGGTCCGAAACACTGAAGCTTTCTTT. Encoded protein: CASSLRGVRNTEAFF.

This rearrangement joins TRBV30 to TRBJ2-5; D possibly corresponds to TRBD1 (5 bases). This CDR3 comprises 12 residues. The V gene's germline CDR1 is GTSNPN and CDR2 SVGIG (reference sequence). The V end lost 4 bases, the J end lost 2 bases, and 8 bases lay between the germline ends. The CDR3 region is CAWTAGQETQYF. In nucleotides, the CDR3 is TGTGCCTGGACGGCAGGGCAAGAGACCCAGTACTTC.

V usage is TRBV27 and J usage is TRBJ2-1; 11 bases are shared with TRBD2. From germline, CDR1 is MNHEY and CDR2 SMNVEV (reference sequence). The CDR3 sequence is 20 residues long. V lost 2 bases to trimming and J lost 0 bases; unmatched junction nucleotides: 12. CDR3 bases: TGTGCCAGCAGTTTACTTTCTAGCGGGGGGCTTTCGAACTCCTACAATGAGCAGTTCTTC. It translates to CASSLLSSGGLSNSYNEQFF.

CDR3 in DNA: TGTGCCATTCGGCGGACAGGGGGCACTGAAGCTTTCTTT. It codes for CAIRRTGGTEAFF. This rearrangement joins TRBV10-3 to TRBJ1-1, with 10 nucleotides matching TRBD1. The CDR3 is 13 amino acids. After removal of 9 bases from V and 4 bases from J, the junction contained 5 bases not matched to a gene. The V gene's germline CDR1 is ENHRY and CDR2 SYGVKD.

The chain combines TRBV9 with TRBJ2-3; perhaps TRBD2 as D (5 bases). Germline V gene sequence: CDR1 SGDLS, CDR2 YYNGEE. Trimming stripped 4 bases from V and 5 bases from J, with 17 bases between. The CDR3 runs 15 residues. This CDR3 is CASSPTAPSGDTQYF. The CDR3 region has the DNA TGTGCCAGCAGCCCCACCGCCCCAAGCGGAGATACGCAGTATTTT.

This clone showed up just once. V usage is TRBV5-8 and J usage is TRBJ2-7; 8 nucleotides line up with TRBD1. V lost 4 bases and J lost 5; bases outside the gene matches: 11. The CDR3 is 15 amino acids. Per germline, CDR1 SGHTS and CDR2 YDEGEE. CDR3 residues: CASSVRDRLRDEQYF. The CDR3 DNA reads as TGTGCCAGCAGCGTCCGGGACAGGTTAAGGGACGAGCAGTACTTC.

The V and J genes are TRBV19 and TRBJ1-1; no definite D call. This CDR3 has 11 residues. V was trimmed by 3 bases and J by 6 bases, leaving 5 bases between them. From germline, CDR1 is LNHDA and CDR2 SQIVND (reference sequence). For the CDR3, the DNA is TGTGCCAGTAGTATTCAATCTGAAGCTTTCTTT. As protein: CASSIQSEAFF. The full variable domain, its missing parts supplied by reference TRBV19 and TRBJ1-1, is DGGITQSPKYLFRKEGQNVTLSCEQNLNHDAMYWYRQDPGQGLRLIYYSQIVNDFQKGDIAEGYSVSREKKESFPLTVTSAQKNPTAFYLCASSIQSEAFFGQGTRLTVV.

The chain uses TRBV5-5 and TRBJ1-4, with D possibly TRBD1 on 5 matching bases. Germline V CDR1 and CDR2: SGHKS, YYEKEE (reference sequence). The CDR3 spans 14 residues. Trimming pared 0 bases from V and 7 bases from J, leaving 10 bases between. The CDR3 spells CASSLEGAIEKLFF. CDR3 nucleotide sequence: TGTGCCAGCAGCTTGGAAGGGGCAATTGAAAAACTGTTTTTT. Complete variable domain (other parts from reference TRBV5-5 and TRBJ1-4): DAGVTQSPTHLIKTRGQQVTLRCSPISGHKSVSWYQQVLGQGPQFIFQYYEKEERGRGNFPDRFSARQFPNYSSELNVNALLLGDSALYLCASSLEGAIEKLFFGSGTQLSVL.

This clone was found once. CDR3 in amino acids: CASSTLTSTYEQYF. The CDR3 bases are TGTGCCAGCAGCACTTTGACAAGCACCTACGAGCAGTACTTC. V and J are TRBV7-9 and TRBJ2-7; D unresolved. This CDR3 spans 14 amino acids. The germline V and J ends were trimmed by 5 bases and 2 bases, with 13 bases remaining between them. Germline V lookup: CDR1 SEHNR, CDR2 FQNEAQ (reference sequence).

V and J are TRBV7-8 and TRBJ2-1; weak D call: TRBD2 (5 bases). V lost 3 bases to trimming and J lost 8 bases, with 14 bases between them. Per the germline V gene, CDR1 is SGHVS and CDR2 is FQNEAQ. The CDR3 contains 14 residues. CDR3 coding DNA: TGTGCCAGCAGCTTTGGAGGTAGATCAGATGAGCAGTTCTTC. Amino acids: CASSFGGRSDEQFF. Drawing the rest from reference TRBV7-8 and TRBJ2-1, the complete variable domain is GAGVSQSPRYKVAKRGQDVALRCDPISGHVSLFWYQQALGQGPEFLTYFQNEAQLDKSGLPSDRFFAERPEGSVSTLKIQRTQQEDSAVYLCASSFGGRSDEQFFGPGTRLTVL.

This chain links TRBV6-5 with TRBJ2-3, with TRBD2 matching over 9 bases. The junction had 6 bases not matched to a gene; V was cut back by 4 bases and J by 1 base. The V gene's germline CDR1 is MNHEY and CDR2 SVGAGI. This CDR3 has 16 amino acids. The CDR3 protein is CASSSRAGGGTDTQYF. The CDR3 region has the DNA TGTGCCAGCAGTTCCCGCGCGGGGGGGGGCACAGATACGCAGTATTTT.